These 10 T cell receptor beta chains were all obtained from the same sample, sequenced in a study of regulatory T cells in long-lasting Graves disease. Building the TCR beta libraries relied on iRepertoire HTBI primers, and CDR3 regions underwent Arm-PCR. MiXCR, applied by TCRdb to the multiplex PCR reads, yields one record per CDR3 protein. Here the sample spans 310,000 or so distinct CDR3 sequences, roughly a fifth being singletons. Time point indicated: persistent/refractory GD, antithyroid drugs over 5 years with positive TRAb. PBMC RNA served as the TCR library source. This sample comprised peripheral blood mononuclear cells (PBMCs), obtained when the disease was refractory, from a patient treated with antithyroid drugs. These receptors were obtained from a female donor with Graves disease.

This clonotype has only one observation. This may come from a read error, since a much larger clone is one base off. The final CDR3 position lacks the conserved phenylalanine or tryptophan, pointing to a likely read error. The V and J genes are TRBV7-2 and TRBJ1-5; D is unresolved. The germline V and J ends were trimmed by 1 base and 1 base, with 11 bases remaining between them. CDR1 and CDR2 (germline): SGHTA, FQGNSA. The CDR3 contains 16 residues. CDR3 region: CASSLDFWESNQPQHC. Written as DNA, the CDR3 is TGTGCCAGCAGCTTAGATTTTTGGGAAAGCAATCAGCCCCAGCATTGT.

Only a few counts were recorded for this clonotype. The gene calls are TRBV27 and TRBJ2-4; D is possibly TRBD1 (6 bases). Trimming shortened V by 6 bases and J by 8 bases, and 14 bases separated the two germline ends. The germline CDR1 and CDR2 sequences are MNHEY and SMNVEV (reference sequence). The CDR3 spans 13 residues. Written as DNA, the CDR3 is TGTGCCAGCAGCCCCCTCAACAGGGACATTCAGTACTTC. It yields the protein CASSPLNRDIQYF.

A single count supports this clonotype. The rearrangement links TRBV6-1 to TRBJ2-3, with a possible D match to TRBD1 (6 bases). The CDR3 loop spans 15 amino acids. Germline CDR1 MNHNS, CDR2 SASEGT. V lost 3 bases and J 3 bases, leaving 13 bases between the germline ends. In nucleotides, the CDR3 is TGTGCCAGCAGTGATCCCGCAGGGGAGACAGATACGCAGTATTTT. Protein sequence: CASSDPAGETDTQYF.

This clonotype was seen many times. The rearrangement links TRBV27 to TRBJ1-2; tentative D call: TRBD1 (6 bases). The V gene's germline CDR1 is MNHEY and CDR2 SMNVEV (reference sequence). Trimming left V 6 bases short and J 1 base short, with 9 bases between. CDR3 size: 13 residues. CDR3 sequence: CASSLQGNYGYTF. The CDR3, as DNA: TGTGCCAGCAGCCTACAGGGTAACTATGGCTACACCTTC.

This clonotype has a count of ten or more. The chain couples TRBV3-1 to TRBJ1-1, with no clear D. V was pared by 4 bases and J by 0 bases, with 9 bases between. CDR1 and CDR2 from the germline V gene are LGHDT and YNNKEL (reference sequence). This CDR3 contains 14 residues. Here the CDR3 DNA reads TGTGCCAGCAGCCCGTCCCTGATGAACACTGAAGCTTTCTTT. It encodes CASSPSLMNTEAFF.

Remarks on this clonotype: A much larger clone differs by one base, so this may be a read error. The chain recombines TRBV7-2 with TRBJ2-2; possible D gene TRBD1, 5 bases. Between the trimmed V and J ends, which lost 4 bases and 1 base, there was a span of 7 bases. The CDR3 runs 14 residues. Germline lookup yields CDR1 SGHTA and CDR2 FQGNSA. CDR3 amino acids: CASSSQGNTGELFF. CDR3 in DNA: TGTGCCAGCAGCTCCCAGGGGAACACCGGGGAGCTGTTTTTT.

The sample holds one count of this clonotype. The chain couples TRBV27 to TRBJ2-3; no reliable D call. Per germline, CDR1 MNHEY and CDR2 SMNVEV (reference sequence). The germline V and J ends were trimmed by 1 base and 5 bases, with 10 bases remaining between them. The CDR3 is made up of 14 amino acids. The CDR3 region is CASSLLGPEDTQYF. The CDR3, as DNA: TGTGCCAGCAGTTTATTAGGGCCGGAAGATACGCAGTATTTT.

CDR3 in DNA: TGTGCCAGCAGTGCGAGACCAGGGGGGGGGGGCACTGAAGCTTTCTTT. This codes for CASSARPGGGGTEAFF. This rearrangement joins TRBV28 to TRBJ1-1; 7 bases align to TRBD1. The CDR3 has 16 residues. In germline, CDR1 is MDHEN, CDR2 SYDVKM. Trimming cost V 5 bases and J 4 bases; bases outside gene matches: 13.

Comments on this clonotype: This may arise from a read error, as a much more abundant clone is one base away. This chain links TRBV9 with TRBJ2-5; TRBD1 aligns across 10 bases. The V gene's germline CDR1 is SGDLS and CDR2 YYNGEE. The CDR3 is made up of 16 amino acids. The CDR3 DNA reads TGTGCCCGCAGCGTAGACGCTGGACAGGGGGGAGAGACCCAGTACTTC. Residues: CARSVDAGQGGETQYF.

This clonotype was recorded many times. This rearrangement joins TRBV11-2 to TRBJ2-7, with 9 bases lining up with TRBD1. The CDR3 is 14 amino acids. The ends lost 5 bases at V and 5 bases at J; junction bases unmatched: 7. The germline CDR1 and CDR2 sequences are SGHAT and FQNNGV. CDR3 residues: CASSIRTGVDEQYF. The DNA of the CDR3 is TGTGCCAGCAGCATACGGACAGGGGTTGACGAGCAGTACTTC.